These 31 T cell receptor beta chains share one sample of origin, sequenced in a study of T cells in Graves' hyperthyroidism and ophthalmopathy. Regions amplified from RNA transcripts were the TCR beta CDR3 regions. RT-PCR in the first round (using the HTBI primer set) targeted the TCR CDR3. TCRdb analysed the multiplex PCR reads with MiXCR anew, one entry per CDR3 protein. The sample comprises under 650,000 distinct CDR3 sequences, about 17% of which are singletons, and less than 4.5% rests with the top ten. Sequenced input: blood. These receptors were obtained from a woman between 25 and 40 years old with Graves' hyperthyroidism.

V gene TRBV4-3 combines with J gene TRBJ2-1, with D tentatively TRBD2 (6 bases). CDR3 length: 15 amino acids. CDR1 LGHNA and CDR2 YSLEER come from the germline V gene. V was pared by 0 bases and J by 6 bases, with 12 bases between. The CDR3 loop is CASSQDLGGFNEQFF. In DNA form, the CDR3 reads TGCGCCAGCAGCCAAGATCTGGGAGGATTCAATGAGCAGTTCTTC.

This clonotype appeared many times. The chain recombines TRBV6-5 with TRBJ2-5; TRBD2 matches 9 bases. Germline lookup yields CDR1 MNHEY and CDR2 SVGAGI. V lost 2 bases, J lost 2 bases, and 3 bases stayed unmatched. CDR3 length: 15 residues. CDR3 sequence: CASSYASGEQETQYF. CDR3 nucleotide sequence: TGTGCCAGCAGTTACGCTAGCGGGGAACAAGAGACCCAGTACTTC.

The CDR3 here is CAWREQGVVDYGYTF. The CDR3 region has the DNA TGTGCCTGGAGGGAACAGGGGGTCGTCGACTATGGCTACACCTTC. The V call is TRBV30, the J call TRBJ1-2, with 8 bases matching TRBD1. This CDR3 is built from 15 residues. The V gene end was trimmed by 3 bases and the J gene end by 3 bases; junction bases not matched to a gene: 9. In germline, CDR1 is GTSNPN, CDR2 SVGIG (reference sequence).

The table lists this clonotype with a few counts. This CDR3 is CASSQETSGYNEQFF. CDR3 coding DNA: TGTGCCAGCAGCCAAGAGACTAGCGGCTACAATGAGCAGTTCTTC. The V gene is TRBV4-2, the J gene TRBJ2-1; 9 bases match TRBD2. The CDR3 consists of 15 residues. Per the germline V gene, CDR1 is LGHNA and CDR2 is YNFKEQ. V shed 0 bases, J shed 3 bases, and the junction held 0 bases outside the gene matches.

The chain couples TRBV20-1 to TRBJ1-2; no clear D gene. CDR3 length: 11 amino acids. Germline values: CDR1 DFQATT, CDR2 SNEGSKA (reference sequence). Trimming cost V 3 bases and J 5 bases, with 7 bases left between them. DNA of the CDR3: TGCAGTGCTAGTTACCGGTATGGCTACACCTTC. It codes for CSASYRYGYTF.

The sample holds a few counts of this clonotype. The chain combines TRBV2 with TRBJ1-5; D may be TRBD1 (5 bases). The CDR3 length is 15 residues. Trimming shortened V by 4 bases and J by 0 bases, and 10 bases separated the two germline ends. Germline lookup yields CDR1 SNHLY and CDR2 FYNNEI. The CDR3 sequence: CASSAGGTSNQPQHF. The DNA for the CDR3 is TGTGCCAGCAGTGCGGGAGGGACTAGCAATCAGCCCCAGCATTTT. Full variable domain (rest looked up from reference TRBV2 and TRBJ1-5): EPEVTQTPSHQVTQMGQEVILRCVPISNHLYFYWYRQILGQKVEFLVSFYNNEISEKSEIFDDQFSVERPDGSNFTLKIRSTKLEDSAMYFCASSAGGTSNQPQHFGDGTRLSIL.

In this sample, this clonotype turned up a few times. This sequence may be a read error, since a much larger clone differs from it by one base. The chain recombines TRBV27 with TRBJ1-1; 10 bases line up with TRBD1. The CDR3 consists of 14 residues. The ends lost 6 bases at V and 6 bases at J; junction bases unmatched: 7. Germline-derived CDR1 and CDR2 are MNHEY and SMNVEV (reference sequence). The CDR3 sequence: CASRNPGTGAEAFF. In DNA form, the CDR3 reads TGTGCCAGCAGGAACCCAGGGACAGGGGCTGAAGCTTTCTTT.

The gene calls are TRBV19 and TRBJ2-1; D unclear. The germline V and J ends were trimmed by 6 bases and 5 bases, with 14 bases remaining between them. Germline V gene data show CDR1 as LNHDA and CDR2 as SQIVND (reference sequence). The CDR3 covers 14 residues. CDR3 protein: CASSFTGVHNEQFF. The CDR3 region has the DNA TGTGCCAGTAGCTTCACTGGAGTGCACAATGAGCAGTTCTTC. Combining the CDR3 with reference TRBV19 and TRBJ2-1 gives the whole variable domain DGGITQSPKYLFRKEGQNVTLSCEQNLNHDAMYWYRQDPGQGLRLIYYSQIVNDFQKGDIAEGYSVSREKKESFPLTVTSAQKNPTAFYLCASSFTGVHNEQFFGPGTRLTVL.

The chain carries TRBV5-6 and TRBJ1-1, with 7 nucleotides matching TRBD1. Germline CDR1 and CDR2: SGHDT and YYEEEE. After removal of 2 bases from V and 5 bases from J, the junction contained 6 bases not matched to a gene. The CDR3 loop spans 14 amino acids. The CDR3 reads CASSLQGPQTEAFF. For the CDR3, the DNA is TGTGCCAGCAGCTTACAGGGGCCCCAAACTGAAGCTTTCTTT.

J is TRBJ2-3 and V is TRBV5-6; 8 bases match TRBD2. The J segment lost 8 bases and the V segment lost 2 bases, leaving 10 bases of the junction unmatched. Per germline, CDR1 SGHDT and CDR2 YYEEEE. The length of the CDR3 is 15 residues. CDR3 sequence reads: CASSFRAGGAATQYF. Here the CDR3 DNA reads TGTGCCAGCAGCTTCCGGGCGGGAGGTGCAGCTACGCAGTATTTT.

The chain carries TRBV28 and TRBJ2-3; possible D gene TRBD2, 5 bases. Trimming shortened V by 3 bases and J by 0 bases, and 10 bases separated the two germline ends. Germline CDR1 reads MDHEN; CDR2 reads SYDVKM. The CDR3 consists of 15 residues. CDR3 loop: CASSLRVASTDTQYF. CDR3 in DNA: TGTGCCAGCAGTTTGCGGGTAGCTAGCACAGATACGCAGTATTTT.

This clonotype came up a few times. The genes are TRBV14 and TRBJ2-6; D gene ambiguous. CDR1 is SGHDN, CDR2 FVKESK, per germline. V was cut by 1 base and J by 5 bases, with 0 bases left in between. The CDR3 has 12 amino acids. CDR3 DNA sequence: TGTGCCAGCAGCCAAGGGGCCAACGTCCTGACTTTC. Encoded protein: CASSQGANVLTF.

V and J are TRBV24-1 and TRBJ2-5; 8 bases are shared with TRBD2. V was clipped by 6 bases and J by 5 bases; unmatched bases: 10. Germline V gene lookup returns CDR1 KGHDR and CDR2 SFDVKD. The length of the CDR3 is 15 residues. CDR3 bases: TGTGCCACCAGTCATGAGCGGGAGCCCCGGGAGACCCAGTACTTC. Translation gives CATSHEREPRETQYF.

In this sample, this clonotype turned up many times. The chain's CDR3 is CASSRQGELFF. The CDR3 nucleotides read TGTGCCAGCAGTAGGCAGGGGGAGCTGTTTTTT. The rearrangement joins TRBV2 to TRBJ2-2; no definite D call. Germline loops: CDR1 SNHLY, CDR2 FYNNEI. V lost 5 bases and J lost 8, with 6 bases in between. This CDR3 region has 11 residues. Full variable domain (outside the CDR3, taken from reference TRBV2 and TRBJ2-2): EPEVTQTPSHQVTQMGQEVILRCVPISNHLYFYWYRQILGQKVEFLVSFYNNEISEKSEIFDDQFSVERPDGSNFTLKIRSTKLEDSAMYFCASSRQGELFFGEGSRLTVL.

This clonotype was observed at least ten times. This rearrangement joins TRBV28 to TRBJ2-3, with TRBD2 identical over 8 bases. V was pared by 1 base and J by 4 bases, with 10 bases of the junction left unmatched. CDR3 size: 17 residues. Germline V lookup: CDR1 MDHEN, CDR2 SYDVKM. The CDR3 sequence is CASSLYVSGRIPDTQYF. The CDR3 DNA reads as TGTGCCAGCAGTTTATATGTGAGCGGGAGAATCCCAGATACGCAGTATTTT.

A note on this clonotype: No conserved phenylalanine or tryptophan is present at the end of the CDR3, so a read error is the likely explanation. V gene TRBV7-7 combines with J gene TRBJ2-3; 7 nucleotides align to TRBD2. Germline CDR1 SSHAT, CDR2 FNYEAQ (reference sequence). This CDR3 has 14 amino acids. The CDR3 protein is CASSPSGRTDTQYV. CDR3 coding DNA: TGTGCTAGCAGCCCTAGCGGTCGCACAGATACGCAGTATGTT.

This chain uses TRBV3-1 with TRBJ2-7; 9 bases agree with TRBD1. Germline lookup yields CDR1 LGHDT and CDR2 YNNKEL (reference sequence). CDR3 length equals 14 residues. V lost 5 bases and J lost 9; bases outside the gene matches: 11. The CDR3 DNA sequence: TGTGCCAGCAGCGCCTCCGGGACAGGGCTCGGGCAGTACTTC. Encoded protein: CASSASGTGLGQYF.

This clonotype was observed at least ten times. This rearrangement joins TRBV30 to TRBJ2-7; possible D gene TRBD1, 6 bases. The V end was cut by 8 bases, the J end by 0 bases, with 17 bases between. The CDR3 runs 14 residues. Germline V CDR1 and CDR2: GTSNPN, SVGIG (reference sequence). The CDR3 coding sequence is TGTGCCCTTGCGATTCGGACAGACTCCTACGAGCAGTACTTC. Translation gives CALAIRTDSYEQYF.

The V and J genes are TRBV7-3 and TRBJ2-1; 12 nucleotides line up with TRBD2. The CDR3 spans 15 residues. V shed 5 bases and J 7 bases; nucleotides not matched to a gene: 6. CDR1 and CDR2 from the germline V gene are SGHTA and FQGTGA. The CDR3 bases are TGTGCCAGCAGCCGTGGACTAGCGGGAACAAATGAGCAGTTCTTC. Amino acid sequence: CASSRGLAGTNEQFF.

The table lists this clonotype with many counts. The J gene is TRBJ2-2, the V gene TRBV12-3 or TRBV12-4; D unclear. This CDR3 is built from 11 residues. V shed 3 bases and J shed 9 bases, with 5 bases lying between them. The CDR3 DNA is TGTGCCAGCAGTTTGAAGAGGGAGCTGTTTTTT. This encodes CASSLKRELFF.

This clonotype was observed many times. V gene TRBV28 combines with J gene TRBJ2-7; TRBD2 might be the D (6 bases). V was cut by 5 bases and J by 0 bases, with 20 bases left in between. The germline gives CDR1 MDHEN, CDR2 SYDVKM. The CDR3 is 17 residues long. The DNA of the CDR3 is TGTGCCAGCAGTAGATCGACCTCCGGGACTGCCTCCTACGAGCAGTACTTC. Translation: CASSRSTSGTASYEQYF.

The rearrangement joins TRBV20-1 to TRBJ2-7, with 11 bases aligning to TRBD2. The V segment lost 5 bases and the J segment 5 bases; nucleotides outside the gene matches: 5. This CDR3 is 13 amino acids long. Per germline, CDR1 DFQATT and CDR2 SNEGSKA (reference sequence). The chain's CDR3 is CSARTSGSNEQYF. CDR3 DNA: TGCAGTGCTCGCACTAGCGGGAGCAACGAGCAGTACTTC.

A remark on this clonotype: No conserved phenylalanine or tryptophan ends this CDR3, so it is likely a read error. This chain links TRBV19 with TRBJ2-7; the D gene could be TRBD1 or TRBD2 (5 bases each). V was shortened by 5 bases and J by 5 bases, with 28 bases between the two germline ends. There are 18 residues in the CDR3. Per germline, CDR1 LNHDA and CDR2 SQIVND (reference sequence). The DNA for the CDR3 is TGTGCCAGTAGTGAGGGGCGTTACGGTAATCCGCCTCGGGACGAGCAGTACTCC. Its translation: CASSEGRYGNPPRDEQYS.

Points on this clonotype: A much larger clone lies one base from this, so it may be a read error. V is TRBV2 and J is TRBJ1-4; D unresolved. The CDR3 spans 16 residues. Germline CDR1 and CDR2: SNHLY and FYNNEI. The CDR3: CASSARQLVTNEELFF. In nucleotides, the CDR3 is TGTGCCAGCAGTGCCCGGCAGTTGGTAACTAATGAAGAACTGTTTTTT. Variable domain in full (rest from reference TRBV2 and TRBJ1-4): EPEVTQTPSHQVTQMGQEVILRCVPISNHLYFYWYRQILGQKVEFLVSFYNNEISEKSEIFDDQFSVERPDGSNFTLKIRSTKLEDSAMYFCASSARQLVTNEELFFGSGTQLSVL.

The chain employs TRBV10-3 and TRBJ1-4; D not resolved. This CDR3 spans 13 amino acids. Germline V gene lookup returns CDR1 ENHRY and CDR2 SYGVKD. The V gene lost 5 bases and the J gene lost 5 bases, with 9 bases spanning the gap. The CDR3: CAISRIMNEKLFF. DNA for the CDR3: TGTGCCATCAGTCGGATTATGAATGAAAAACTGTTTTTT.

This clonotype was seen repeatedly, ten times or more. As DNA, the CDR3 is TGTGCCAGCAGCTCCTGGACAGGCTACGAGCAGTACTTC. It is translated as CASSSWTGYEQYF. The chain joins TRBV7-9 to TRBJ2-7; 7 bases fit TRBD1. The V segment lost 4 bases and the J segment 3 bases; nucleotides outside the gene matches: 3. CDR1 and CDR2 from the germline V gene are SEHNR and FQNEAQ (reference sequence). This CDR3 contains 13 residues.

The J gene is TRBJ1-5, the V gene TRBV15; no clear D. Germline-derived CDR1 and CDR2 are LNHNV and YYDKDF (reference sequence). The CDR3 spans 13 residues. The V and J ends lost 3 bases and 4 bases respectively, with 7 bases between them. The CDR3 DNA follows: TGTGCCACCAGCAGCCAGAATAATCAGCCCCAGCATTTT. Amino acid sequence: CATSSQNNQPQHF.

This clonotype was counted ten times or more. This chain uses TRBV28 with TRBJ1-4; a weak D match, TRBD1 (5 bases). Germline V lookup: CDR1 MDHEN, CDR2 SYDVKM. The V end was cut by 6 bases, the J end by 8 bases, with 13 bases between. CDR3 size: 13 residues. Written as DNA, the CDR3 is TGTGCCAGCAGGGAGGGGCGGCGAGAAAAACTGTTTTTT. This gives the protein CASREGRREKLFF.

This chain links TRBV18 with TRBJ2-1; TRBD2 is a possible D gene (5 bases). Germline loops: CDR1 KGHSH, CDR2 LQKENI. The CDR3 runs 15 residues. The V end lost 0 bases, the J end lost 2 bases, and 8 bases lay between the germline ends. CDR3 bases: TGTGCCAGCTCACCACCCCGGGGTACCTACAATGAGCAGTTCTTC. Protein sequence: CASSPPRGTYNEQFF. The full variable domain, its missing parts supplied by reference TRBV18 and TRBJ2-1, is NAGVMQNPRHLVRRRGQEARLRCSPMKGHSHVYWYRQLPEEGLKFMVYLQKENIIDESGMPKERFSAEFPKEGPSILRIQQVVRGDSAAYFCASSPPRGTYNEQFFGPGTRLTVL.

This clonotype was seen only once. The genes are TRBV9 and TRBJ1-2; 11 bases line up with TRBD1. Germline trimming cut 3 bases from V and 3 bases from J; bases unmatched to any gene: 4. The CDR3 has 15 amino acids. Per the germline V gene, CDR1 is SGDLS and CDR2 is YYNGEE. CDR3 bases: TGTGCCAGCAGCGGCTTGGGACAGGGGGACTATGGCTACACCTTC. This encodes CASSGLGQGDYGYTF.

The rearrangement links TRBV3-1 to TRBJ1-2, with D unclear. The germline V and J ends were trimmed by 4 bases and 1 base, with 10 bases remaining between them. From germline, CDR1 is LGHDT and CDR2 YNNKEL (reference sequence). This CDR3 spans 14 amino acids. In DNA, the CDR3 is TGTGCCAGCAGCCTGAACAGCTATAACTATGGCTACACCTTC. Its translation is CASSLNSYNYGYTF.